Each of the 14 T cell receptor beta chains below was sequenced from the same sample in a study of blood T cells in healthy people across ages. For the second PCR, which ran for about 6 to 11 cycles, a sample-barcoded 5' primer and a J-beta primer mix were used. From the 5' RACE reads, TCRdb called clonotypes with MiXCR, one entry per CDR3 protein. In the table there are hundreds of thousands of distinct CDR3 sequences, 25% to 30% of which are singletons. Sequencing used blood. The receptors were sampled from a woman between 65 and 79 years old in good health.

This clonotype was counted between two and nine times. The chain is built from TRBV7-9 and TRBJ2-1; the D is unclear. Germline V CDR1 and CDR2: SEHNR, FQNEAQ (reference sequence). The CDR3 has 12 residues. Trimming shortened V by 1 base and J by 9 bases, and 7 bases separated the two germline ends. The DNA for the CDR3 is TGTGCCAGCAGCTTAGACGAGAGTGAGCAGTTCTTC. It is translated as CASSLDESEQFF.

V and J are TRBV20-1 and TRBJ1-2; possibly TRBD1 for D (5 bases). The CDR3 spans 14 residues. Trimming shortened V by 6 bases and J by 2 bases, and 16 bases separated the two germline ends. Germline CDR1 DFQATT, CDR2 SNEGSKA (reference sequence). CDR3 protein: CSALREGGNYGYTF. The CDR3 DNA follows: TGCAGTGCCCTCAGGGAGGGTGGGAACTATGGCTACACCTTC.

V gene TRBV28 combines with J gene TRBJ1-6, with 8 bases aligning to TRBD1. Germline V gene lookup returns CDR1 MDHEN and CDR2 SYDVKM. After removal of 3 bases from V and 7 bases from J, the junction contained 2 bases not matched to a gene. The CDR3 consists of 14 residues. This chain's CDR3 is CASSLDRANSPLHF. The CDR3 coding sequence is TGTGCCAGCAGTTTGGACAGGGCGAATTCACCCCTCCACTTT.

In its sample, this clonotype was seen a few times. The CDR3 region has the DNA TGTGCCAGCACCGCAGCCCCCACAGGGGTGCACACTGAAGCTTTCTTT. It encodes CASTAAPTGVHTEAFF. The chain employs TRBV25-1 and TRBJ1-1, with 7 bases matching TRBD1. Germline V lookup: CDR1 MGHDK, CDR2 SYGVNS. V shed 7 bases and J 3 bases; nucleotides not matched to a gene: 14. The CDR3 has 16 residues. The variable domain in full, completed from reference TRBV25-1 and TRBJ1-1, reads EADIYQTPRYLVIGTGKKITLECSQTMGHDKMYWYQQDPGMELHLIHYSYGVNSTEKGDLSSESTVSRIRTEHFPLTLESARPSHTSQYLCASTAAPTGVHTEAFFGQGTRLTVV.

The chain joins TRBV20-1 to TRBJ2-5; D is unresolved. TRBJ2-1 matches the DNA end more closely, so the J call is doubtful. CDR3 length: 15 amino acids. CDR1 is DFQATT and CDR2 is SNEGSKA in the germline V gene (reference sequence). The chain's CDR3 is CSARGGKVAYNEQFF. The CDR3 bases are TGCAGTGCTAGAGGTGGCAAGGTGGCCTACAATGAGCAGTTCTTC.

The rearrangement uses TRBV9 and TRBJ2-5, with 12 nucleotides matching TRBD2. Germline trimming cut 0 bases from V and 1 base from J; bases unmatched to any gene: 1. The germline V gene has CDR1 SGDLS and CDR2 YYNGEE. The CDR3 is 16 amino acids. The DNA of the CDR3 is TGTGCCAGCAGCGTAGGGACTAGCGGGGCCCAAGAGACCCAGTACTTC. It translates to CASSVGTSGAQETQYF. Drawing the rest from reference TRBV9 and TRBJ2-5, the complete variable domain is DSGVTQTPKHLITATGQRVTLRCSPRSGDLSVYWYQQSLDQGLQFLIQYYNGEERAKGNILERFSAQQFPDLHSELNLSSLELGDSALYFCASSVGTSGAQETQYFGPGTRLLVL.

There are a few counts of this clonotype. Because the CDR3 is missing its conserved closing phenylalanine or tryptophan, this is likely a read error. V is TRBV24-1 and J is TRBJ2-5; 7 bases fit TRBD1. The DNA end lines up better with TRBJ2-1; the J call may be wrong. Germline values: CDR1 KGHDR, CDR2 SFDVKD. The CDR3 has 13 residues. CDR3 nucleotide sequence: TGTGCCACCAGCATAGGGGGCATCAATGAGCAGTTCCTC. This codes for CATSIGGINEQFL.

The gene calls are TRBV15 and TRBJ2-5; TRBD1 matches 7 bases. TRBJ2-7 matches the DNA end more closely, so the J call is doubtful. The germline V gene has CDR1 LNHNV and CDR2 YYDKDF (reference sequence). The CDR3 consists of 16 residues. The CDR3 sequence: CATSRGGTAYSYEQYF. The DNA for the CDR3 is TGTGCCACCAGCAGAGGGGGGACAGCTTACTCCTACGAGCAGTACTTC.

This clonotype occurred a few times. The V gene is TRBV20-1, the J gene TRBJ2-5; 8 nucleotides align to TRBD2. The J call may be in error: the DNA end matches TRBJ2-1 better. The CDR3 length is 12 residues. The germline V gene encodes CDR1 DFQATT and CDR2 SNEGSKA (reference sequence). The CDR3 spells CSAKERELEQFF. CDR3 coding DNA: TGCAGTGCTAAGGAGCGGGAGCTCGAGCAGTTCTTC.

This clonotype was counted a few times. The CDR3 reads CASSRTSGRSNEQFF. The CDR3 nucleotides read TGTGCCAGCAGCCGGACTAGCGGGAGGAGTAATGAGCAGTTCTTC. The chain links TRBV3-1 to TRBJ2-5, with 14 bases identical to TRBD2. The end of the DNA is better explained by TRBJ2-1, so the J call may be wrong. The CDR3 contains 15 residues. Germline lookup yields CDR1 LGHDT and CDR2 YNNKEL (reference sequence).

The chain combines TRBV7-2 with TRBJ2-2; no firm D call. The CDR3 length is 15 residues. Germline CDR1 SGHTA, CDR2 FQGNSA. Trimming took off 3 bases at V and 5 bases at J, with 13 bases between the two ends. The CDR3 region has the DNA TGTGCCAGCAGCTTTCGGTCGGCGGAGACCGGGGAGCTGTTTTTT. Its protein is CASSFRSAETGELFF. Variable domain in full (rest from reference TRBV7-2 and TRBJ2-2): GAGVSQSPSNKVTEKGKDVELRCDPISGHTALYWYRQSLGQGLEFLIYFQGNSAPDKSGLPSDRFSAERTGGSVSTLTIQRTQQEDSAVYLCASSFRSAETGELFFGEGSRLTVL.

Concerning this clonotype: The junction departs from germline at one end; a sequencing error may be responsible. The CDR3 here is CAGSLYAGYEQYF. CDR3 nucleotides: TGCGCCGGCAGCCTATACGCGGGCTACGAGCAGTACTTC. J is TRBJ2-5 and V is TRBV5-1; D possibly corresponds to TRBD2 (5 bases). The end of the DNA aligns better with TRBJ2-7, so the J call may be wrong. CDR1 is SGHRS and CDR2 is YFSETQ in the germline V gene. The CDR3 totals 13 residues.

This clonotype was counted once. One junction end disagrees with the germline gene, perhaps due to a read error. The J gene is TRBJ2-5, the V gene TRBV5-1, with TRBD2 as a possible D gene (6 bases). Per germline, CDR1 SGHRS and CDR2 YFSETQ. CDR3 size: 13 residues. The CDR3 spells CANSWGVQETQYF. For the CDR3, the DNA is TGCGCCAACAGCTGGGGGGTCCAAGAGACCCAGTACTTC.

The rearrangement uses TRBV15 and TRBJ2-5; D is ambiguous. The J call is in doubt because the DNA end fits TRBJ2-7 better. Germline CDR1 reads LNHNV; CDR2 reads YYDKDF (reference sequence). The CDR3 runs to 13 residues. The CDR3 is CATSRPLSYEQYF. CDR3 nucleotide sequence: TGTGCCACCAGCAGGCCACTCTCCTACGAGCAGTACTTC.